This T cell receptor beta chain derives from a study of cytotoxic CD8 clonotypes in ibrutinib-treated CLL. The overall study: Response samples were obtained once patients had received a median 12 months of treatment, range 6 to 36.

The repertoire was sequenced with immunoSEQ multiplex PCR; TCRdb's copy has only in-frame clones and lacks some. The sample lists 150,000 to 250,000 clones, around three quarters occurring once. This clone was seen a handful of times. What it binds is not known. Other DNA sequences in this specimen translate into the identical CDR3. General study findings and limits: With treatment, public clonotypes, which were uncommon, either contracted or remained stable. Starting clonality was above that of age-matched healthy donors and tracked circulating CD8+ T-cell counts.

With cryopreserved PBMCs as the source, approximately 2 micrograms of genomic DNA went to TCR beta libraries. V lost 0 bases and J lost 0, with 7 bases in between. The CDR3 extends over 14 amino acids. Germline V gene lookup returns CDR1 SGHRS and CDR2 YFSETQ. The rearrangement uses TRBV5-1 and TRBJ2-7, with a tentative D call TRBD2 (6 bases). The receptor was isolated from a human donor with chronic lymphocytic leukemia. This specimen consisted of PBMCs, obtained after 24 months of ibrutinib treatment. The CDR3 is CASSLAGSSYEQYF. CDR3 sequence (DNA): TGCGCCAGCAGCTTGGCCGGGAGCTCCTACGAGCAGTACTTC.